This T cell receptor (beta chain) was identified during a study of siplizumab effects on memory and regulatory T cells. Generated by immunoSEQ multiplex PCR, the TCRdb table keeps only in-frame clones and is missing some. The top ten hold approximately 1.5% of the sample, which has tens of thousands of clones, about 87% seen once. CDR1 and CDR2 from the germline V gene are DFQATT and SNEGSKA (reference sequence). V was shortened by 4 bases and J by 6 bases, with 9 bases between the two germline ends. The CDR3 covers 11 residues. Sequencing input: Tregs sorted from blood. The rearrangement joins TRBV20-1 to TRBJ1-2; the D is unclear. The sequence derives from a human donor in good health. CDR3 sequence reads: CSATGVDGYTF. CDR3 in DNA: TGCAGTGCTACCGGAGTCGATGGCTACACCTTC.